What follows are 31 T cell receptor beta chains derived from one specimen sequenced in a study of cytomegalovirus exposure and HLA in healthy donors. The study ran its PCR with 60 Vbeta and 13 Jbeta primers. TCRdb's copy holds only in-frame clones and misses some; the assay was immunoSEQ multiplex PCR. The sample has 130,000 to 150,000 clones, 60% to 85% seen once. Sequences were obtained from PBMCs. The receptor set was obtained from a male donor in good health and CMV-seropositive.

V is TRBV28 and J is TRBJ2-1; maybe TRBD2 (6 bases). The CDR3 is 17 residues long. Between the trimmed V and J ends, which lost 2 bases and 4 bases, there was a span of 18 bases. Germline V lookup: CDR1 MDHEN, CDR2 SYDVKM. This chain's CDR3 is CASSLVSGSGSYNEQFF. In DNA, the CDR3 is TGTGCCAGCAGTTTAGTTTCGGGGAGCGGGTCATACAATGAGCAGTTCTTC.

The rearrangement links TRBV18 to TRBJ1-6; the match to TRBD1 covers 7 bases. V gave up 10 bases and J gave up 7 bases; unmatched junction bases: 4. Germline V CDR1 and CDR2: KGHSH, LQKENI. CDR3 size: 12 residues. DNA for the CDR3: TGTGCCACAGGGGGACCAAATTCACCCCTCCACTTT. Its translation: CATGGPNSPLHF. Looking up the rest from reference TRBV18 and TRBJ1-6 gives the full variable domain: NAGVMQNPRHLVRRRGQEARLRCSPMKGHSHVYWYRQLPEEGLKFMVYLQKENIIDESGMPKERFSAEFPKEGPSILRIQQVVRGDSAAYFCATGGPNSPLHFGNGTRLTVT.

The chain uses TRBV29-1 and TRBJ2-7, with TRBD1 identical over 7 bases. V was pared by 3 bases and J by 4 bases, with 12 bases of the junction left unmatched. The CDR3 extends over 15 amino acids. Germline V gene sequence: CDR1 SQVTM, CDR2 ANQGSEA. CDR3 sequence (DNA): TGCAGCGTTGAGGGCCCCGAGACAGGGCGGTACGAGCAGTACTTC. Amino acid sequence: CSVEGPETGRYEQYF.

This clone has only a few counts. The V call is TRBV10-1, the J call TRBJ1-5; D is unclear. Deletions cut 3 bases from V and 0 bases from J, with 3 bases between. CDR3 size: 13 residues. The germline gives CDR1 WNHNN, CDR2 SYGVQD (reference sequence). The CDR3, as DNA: TGCGCCAGCAGTGAACATAGCAATCAGCCCCAGCATTTT. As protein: CASSEHSNQPQHF.

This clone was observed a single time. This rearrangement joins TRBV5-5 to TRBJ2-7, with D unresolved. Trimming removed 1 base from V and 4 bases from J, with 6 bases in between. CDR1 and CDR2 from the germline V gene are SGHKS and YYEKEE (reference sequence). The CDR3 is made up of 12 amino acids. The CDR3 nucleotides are TGTGCCAGCAGCTTGACCGGGTACGAGCAGTACTTC. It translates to CASSLTGYEQYF.

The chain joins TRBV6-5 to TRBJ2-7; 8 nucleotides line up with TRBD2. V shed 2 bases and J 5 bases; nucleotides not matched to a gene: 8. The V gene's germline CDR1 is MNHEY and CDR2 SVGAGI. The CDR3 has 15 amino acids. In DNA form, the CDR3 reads TGTGCCAGCAGTTACGCGGGACTAGATGCGGACGAGCAGTACTTC. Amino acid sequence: CASSYAGLDADEQYF.

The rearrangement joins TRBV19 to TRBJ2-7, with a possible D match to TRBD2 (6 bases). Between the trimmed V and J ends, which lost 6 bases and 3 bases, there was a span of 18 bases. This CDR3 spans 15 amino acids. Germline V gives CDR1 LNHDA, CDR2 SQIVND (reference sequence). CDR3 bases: TGTGCCAGTAGCGGTGGGGGGAACACTTACTACGAGCAGTACTTC. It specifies CASSGGGNTYYEQYF.

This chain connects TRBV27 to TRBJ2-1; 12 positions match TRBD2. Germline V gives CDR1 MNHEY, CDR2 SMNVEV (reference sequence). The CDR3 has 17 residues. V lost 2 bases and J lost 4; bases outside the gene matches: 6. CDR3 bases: TGTGCCAGCAGTTTAAATCTAGCGGGAGGGCCTTACAATGAGCAGTTCTTC. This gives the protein CASSLNLAGGPYNEQFF.

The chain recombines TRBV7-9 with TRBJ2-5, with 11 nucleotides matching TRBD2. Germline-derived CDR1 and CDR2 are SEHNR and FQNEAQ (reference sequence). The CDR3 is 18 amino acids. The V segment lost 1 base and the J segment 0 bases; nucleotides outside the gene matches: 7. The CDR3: CASSLGASGGIYQETQYF. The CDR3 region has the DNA TGTGCCAGCAGCTTAGGGGCTAGCGGGGGGATTTACCAAGAGACCCAGTACTTC. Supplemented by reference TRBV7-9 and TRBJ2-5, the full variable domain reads DTGVSQNPRHKITKRGQNVTFRCDPISEHNRLYWYRQTLGQGPEFLTYFQNEAQLEKSRLLSDRFSAERPKGSFSTLEIQRTEQGDSAMYLCASSLGASGGIYQETQYFGPGTRLLVL.

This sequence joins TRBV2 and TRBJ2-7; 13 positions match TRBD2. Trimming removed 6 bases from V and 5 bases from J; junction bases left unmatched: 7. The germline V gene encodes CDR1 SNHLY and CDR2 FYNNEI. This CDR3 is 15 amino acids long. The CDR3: CASRVTSGGSHEQYF. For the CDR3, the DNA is TGTGCCAGCAGGGTGACTAGCGGGGGGTCCCACGAGCAGTACTTC.

The CDR3 DNA reads TGTGCCAGCAACCTTAGACAGACAGATACGCAGTATTTT. Translated: CASNLRQTDTQYF. The chain carries TRBV6-7 and TRBJ2-3; possibly TRBD1 for D (5 bases). TRBV6-7 is labeled an ORF, and its function is uncertain. V was shortened by 7 bases and J by 3 bases, with 11 bases between the two germline ends. The CDR3 loop spans 13 amino acids.

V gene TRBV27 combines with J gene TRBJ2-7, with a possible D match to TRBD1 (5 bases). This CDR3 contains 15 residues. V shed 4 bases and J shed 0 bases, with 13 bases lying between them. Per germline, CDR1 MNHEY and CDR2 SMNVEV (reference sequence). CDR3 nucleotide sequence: TGTGCCAGCAGTTGGGGCAGTCCAAGCTCCTACGAGCAGTACTTC. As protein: CASSWGSPSSYEQYF.

The CDR3 loop reads CASSGRLAGFPPYEQYF. For the CDR3, the DNA is TGTGCCAGCAGTGGACGACTAGCGGGTTTTCCCCCTTACGAGCAGTACTTC. The chain combines TRBV28 with TRBJ2-7, with TRBD2 identical over 10 bases. V dropped 5 bases and J dropped 4; count of bases not matched to a gene: 14. Looked up from germline, CDR1 is MDHEN and CDR2 is SYDVKM. This CDR3 is 17 amino acids long.

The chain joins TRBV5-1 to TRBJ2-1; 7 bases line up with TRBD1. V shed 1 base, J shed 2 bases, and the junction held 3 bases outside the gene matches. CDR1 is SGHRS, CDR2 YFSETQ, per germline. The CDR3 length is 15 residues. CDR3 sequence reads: CASSLPGTAYNEQFF. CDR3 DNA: TGCGCCAGCAGCTTGCCCGGGACAGCCTACAATGAGCAGTTCTTC.

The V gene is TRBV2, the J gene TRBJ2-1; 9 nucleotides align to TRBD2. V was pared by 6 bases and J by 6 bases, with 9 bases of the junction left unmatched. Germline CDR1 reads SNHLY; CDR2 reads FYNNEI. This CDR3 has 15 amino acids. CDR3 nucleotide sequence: TGTGCCAGCAGCGGGTCTAGCGGGGCCATCAATGAGCAGTTCTTC. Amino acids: CASSGSSGAINEQFF.

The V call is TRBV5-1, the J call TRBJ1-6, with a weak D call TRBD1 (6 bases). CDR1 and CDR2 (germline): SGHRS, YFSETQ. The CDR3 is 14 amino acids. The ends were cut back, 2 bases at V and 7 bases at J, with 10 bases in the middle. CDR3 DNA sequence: TGCGCCAGCAGCTTCGGACAGCGGAATTCACCCCTCCACTTT. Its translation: CASSFGQRNSPLHF.

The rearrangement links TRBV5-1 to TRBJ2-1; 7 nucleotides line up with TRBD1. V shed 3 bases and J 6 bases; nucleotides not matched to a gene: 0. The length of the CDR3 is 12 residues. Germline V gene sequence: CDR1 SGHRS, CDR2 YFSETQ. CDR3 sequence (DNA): TGCGCCAGCAGCTACAGGGGCAATGAGCAGTTCTTC. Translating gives CASSYRGNEQFF.

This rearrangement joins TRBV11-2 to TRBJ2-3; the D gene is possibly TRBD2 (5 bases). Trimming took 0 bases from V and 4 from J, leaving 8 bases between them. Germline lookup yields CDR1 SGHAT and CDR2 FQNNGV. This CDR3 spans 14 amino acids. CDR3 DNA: TGTGCCAGCAGCTTAGATCGGGGTGCAGATACGCAGTATTTT. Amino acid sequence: CASSLDRGADTQYF.

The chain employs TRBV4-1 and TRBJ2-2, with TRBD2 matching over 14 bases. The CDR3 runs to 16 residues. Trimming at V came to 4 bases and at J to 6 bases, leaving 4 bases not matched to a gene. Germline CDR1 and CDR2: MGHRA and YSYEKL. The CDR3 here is CASSLGTSGRPGELFF. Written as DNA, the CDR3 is TGCGCCAGCAGCCTGGGGACTAGCGGGAGACCCGGGGAGCTGTTTTTT.

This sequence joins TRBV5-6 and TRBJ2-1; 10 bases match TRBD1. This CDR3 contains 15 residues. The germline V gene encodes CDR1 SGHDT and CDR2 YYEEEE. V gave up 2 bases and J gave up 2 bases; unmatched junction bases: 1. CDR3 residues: CASSFGQGAYNEQFF. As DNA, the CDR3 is TGTGCCAGCAGCTTTGGACAGGGGGCCTACAATGAGCAGTTCTTC.

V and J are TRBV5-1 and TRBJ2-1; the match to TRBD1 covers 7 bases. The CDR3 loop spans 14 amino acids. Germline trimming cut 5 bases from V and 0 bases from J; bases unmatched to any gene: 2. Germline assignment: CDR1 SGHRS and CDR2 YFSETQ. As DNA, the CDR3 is TGCGCCAGCAGGGGGGACAGCTCCTACAATGAGCAGTTCTTC. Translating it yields CASRGDSSYNEQFF.

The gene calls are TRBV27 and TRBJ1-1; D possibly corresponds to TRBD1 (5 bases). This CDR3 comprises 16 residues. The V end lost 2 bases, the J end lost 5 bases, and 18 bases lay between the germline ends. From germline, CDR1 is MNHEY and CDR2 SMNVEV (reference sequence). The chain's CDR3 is CASSLLGGVKETEAFF. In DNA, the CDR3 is TGTGCCAGCAGTTTACTGGGAGGGGTCAAGGAAACTGAAGCTTTCTTT.

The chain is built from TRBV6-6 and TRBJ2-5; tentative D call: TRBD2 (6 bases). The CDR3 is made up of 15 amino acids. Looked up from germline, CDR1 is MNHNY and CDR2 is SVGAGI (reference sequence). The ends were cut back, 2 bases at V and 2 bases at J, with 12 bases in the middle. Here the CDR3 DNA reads TGTGCCAGCAGTTACCCAACCCGGGGGCAAGAGACCCAGTACTTC. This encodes CASSYPTRGQETQYF.

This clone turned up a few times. The CDR3 loop reads CASSFSSGYEQYF. In nucleotides, the CDR3 is TGTGCCAGCAGCTTTAGCAGCGGCTACGAGCAGTACTTC. The chain has TRBV7-9 and TRBJ2-7, with TRBD2 as a possible D gene (5 bases). The germline V gene encodes CDR1 SEHNR and CDR2 FQNEAQ (reference sequence). This CDR3 has 13 amino acids. The V end lost 3 bases, the J end lost 3 bases, and 9 bases lay between the germline ends.

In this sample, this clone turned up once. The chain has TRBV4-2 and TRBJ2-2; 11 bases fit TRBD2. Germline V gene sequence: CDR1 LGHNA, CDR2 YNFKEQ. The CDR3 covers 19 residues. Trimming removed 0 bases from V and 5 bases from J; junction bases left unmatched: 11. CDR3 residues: CASSQDGGRLAGGTGELFF. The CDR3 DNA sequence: TGTGCCAGCAGCCAAGATGGAGGTCGGCTAGCGGGGGGAACCGGGGAGCTGTTTTTT.

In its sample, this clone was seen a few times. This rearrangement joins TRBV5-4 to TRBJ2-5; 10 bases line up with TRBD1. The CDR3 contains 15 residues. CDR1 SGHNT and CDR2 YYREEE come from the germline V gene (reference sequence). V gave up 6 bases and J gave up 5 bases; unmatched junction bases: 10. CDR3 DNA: TGTGCCAGCACCCCGGGACAGGGGAATGAGGAGACCCAGTACTTC. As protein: CASTPGQGNEETQYF.

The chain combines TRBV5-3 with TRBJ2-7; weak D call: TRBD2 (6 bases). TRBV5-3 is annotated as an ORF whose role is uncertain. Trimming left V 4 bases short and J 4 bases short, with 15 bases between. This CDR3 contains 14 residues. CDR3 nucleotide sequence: TGTGCCAGAAGCCTGGGGGGACTCGAATACGAGCAGTACTTC. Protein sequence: CARSLGGLEYEQYF.

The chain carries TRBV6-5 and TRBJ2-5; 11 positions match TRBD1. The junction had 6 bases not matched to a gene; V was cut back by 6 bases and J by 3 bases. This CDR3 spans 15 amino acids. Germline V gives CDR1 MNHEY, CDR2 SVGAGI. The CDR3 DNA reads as TGTGCCAGCAGGCCGGGACAGGGGGGTAAAGAGACCCAGTACTTC. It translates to CASRPGQGGKETQYF.

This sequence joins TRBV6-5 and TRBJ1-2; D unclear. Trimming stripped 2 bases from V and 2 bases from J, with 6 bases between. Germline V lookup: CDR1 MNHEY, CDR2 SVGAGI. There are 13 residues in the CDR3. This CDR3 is CASSYGGNYGYTF. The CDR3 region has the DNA TGTGCCAGCAGTTACGGCGGCAACTATGGCTACACCTTC.

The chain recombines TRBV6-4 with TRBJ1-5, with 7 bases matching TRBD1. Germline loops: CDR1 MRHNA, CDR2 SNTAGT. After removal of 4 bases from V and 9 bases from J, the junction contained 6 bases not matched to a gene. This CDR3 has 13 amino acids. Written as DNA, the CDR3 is TGTGCCAGCAGTGCCGCAGGGGGAACGCCCCAGCATTTT. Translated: CASSAAGGTPQHF.

The CDR3 DNA reads TGTGCCAGCAGCGCCACCGGGGGGGAGATCATGAACACTGAAGCTTTCTTT. Its protein is CASSATGGEIMNTEAFF. The chain couples TRBV9 to TRBJ1-1, with D perhaps matching TRBD1 (5 bases). This CDR3 is built from 17 residues. Germline-derived CDR1 and CDR2 are SGDLS and YYNGEE. V was clipped by 3 bases and J by 0 bases, with 18 bases between them.